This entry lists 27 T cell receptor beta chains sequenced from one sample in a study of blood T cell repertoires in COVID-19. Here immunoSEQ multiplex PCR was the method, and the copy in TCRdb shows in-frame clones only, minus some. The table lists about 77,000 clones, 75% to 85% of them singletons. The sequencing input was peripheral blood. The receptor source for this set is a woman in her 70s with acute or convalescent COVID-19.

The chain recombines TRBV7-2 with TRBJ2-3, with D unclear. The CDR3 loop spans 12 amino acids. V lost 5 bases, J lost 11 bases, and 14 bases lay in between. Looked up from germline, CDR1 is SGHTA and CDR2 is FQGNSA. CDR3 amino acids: CASSRFGQEQYF. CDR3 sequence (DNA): TGTGCCAGCAGCCGATTCGGCCAGGAGCAGTATTTT.

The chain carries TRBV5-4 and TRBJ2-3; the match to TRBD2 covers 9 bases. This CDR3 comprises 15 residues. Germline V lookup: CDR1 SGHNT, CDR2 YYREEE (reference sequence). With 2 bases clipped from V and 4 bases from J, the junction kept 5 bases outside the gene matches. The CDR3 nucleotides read TGTGCCAGCAGCTTTCGGGCGGGGGGGGCAGATACGCAGTATTTT. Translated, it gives CASSFRAGGADTQYF.

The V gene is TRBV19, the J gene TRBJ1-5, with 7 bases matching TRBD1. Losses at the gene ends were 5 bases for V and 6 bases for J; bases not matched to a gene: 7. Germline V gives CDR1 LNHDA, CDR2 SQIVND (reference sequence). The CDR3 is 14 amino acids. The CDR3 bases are TGTGCCAGTAGTGCCAGGGGGTCTATTCAGCCCCAGCATTTT. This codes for CASSARGSIQPQHF.

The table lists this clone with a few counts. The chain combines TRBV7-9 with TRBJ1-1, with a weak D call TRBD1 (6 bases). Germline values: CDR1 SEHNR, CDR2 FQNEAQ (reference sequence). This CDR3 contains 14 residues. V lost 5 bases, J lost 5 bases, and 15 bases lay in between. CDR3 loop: CASSATGPWTEAFF. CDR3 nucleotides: TGTGCCAGCAGCGCAACAGGGCCCTGGACTGAAGCTTTCTTT. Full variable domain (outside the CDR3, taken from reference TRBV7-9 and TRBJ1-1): DTGVSQNPRHKITKRGQNVTFRCDPISEHNRLYWYRQTLGQGPEFLTYFQNEAQLEKSRLLSDRFSAERPKGSFSTLEIQRTEQGDSAMYLCASSATGPWTEAFFGQGTRLTVV.

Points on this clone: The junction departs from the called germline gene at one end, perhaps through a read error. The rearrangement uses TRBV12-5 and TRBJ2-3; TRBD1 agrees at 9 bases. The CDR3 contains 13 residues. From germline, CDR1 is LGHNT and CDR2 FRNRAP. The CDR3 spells CASGLERQGVLLF. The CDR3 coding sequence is TGTGCTAGTGGTTTGGAAAGACAGGGGGTCTTACTTTTT.

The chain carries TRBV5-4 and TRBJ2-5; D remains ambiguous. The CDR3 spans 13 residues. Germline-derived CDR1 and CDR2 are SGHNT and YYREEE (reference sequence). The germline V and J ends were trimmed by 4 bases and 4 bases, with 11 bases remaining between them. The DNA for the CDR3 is TGTGCCAGCAGCGAATCGGAGAGAGAGACCCAGTACTTC. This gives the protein CASSESERETQYF.

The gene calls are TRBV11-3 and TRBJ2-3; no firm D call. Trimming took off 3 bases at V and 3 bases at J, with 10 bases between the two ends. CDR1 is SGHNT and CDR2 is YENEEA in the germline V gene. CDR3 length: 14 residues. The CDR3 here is CASSFRARTDTQYF. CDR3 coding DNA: TGTGCCAGCAGCTTTAGAGCTAGGACAGATACGCAGTATTTT.

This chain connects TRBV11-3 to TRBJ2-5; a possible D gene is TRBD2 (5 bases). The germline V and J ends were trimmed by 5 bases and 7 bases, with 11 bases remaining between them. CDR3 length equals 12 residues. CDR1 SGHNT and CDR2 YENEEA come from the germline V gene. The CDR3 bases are TGTGCCAGCAGCCCCCGGGGTGGGACCCAGTACTTC. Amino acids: CASSPRGGTQYF. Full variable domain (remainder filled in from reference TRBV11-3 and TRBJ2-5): EAGVVQSPRYKIIEKKQPVAFWCNPISGHNTLYWYLQNLGQGPELLIRYENEEAVDDSQLPKDRFSAERLKGVDSTLKIQPAELGDSAVYLCASSPRGGTQYFGPGTRLLVL.

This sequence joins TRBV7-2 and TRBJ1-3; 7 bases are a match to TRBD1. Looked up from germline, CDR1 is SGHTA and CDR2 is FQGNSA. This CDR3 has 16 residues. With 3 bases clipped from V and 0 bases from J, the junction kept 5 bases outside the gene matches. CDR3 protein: CASSFSGQISGNTIYF. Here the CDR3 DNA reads TGTGCCAGCAGCTTTTCGGGACAGATCTCTGGAAACACCATATATTTT.

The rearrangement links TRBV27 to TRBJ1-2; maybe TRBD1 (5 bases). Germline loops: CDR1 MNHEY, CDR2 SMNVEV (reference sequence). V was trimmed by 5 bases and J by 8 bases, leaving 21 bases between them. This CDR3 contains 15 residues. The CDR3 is CASSTPWAGKEGYTF. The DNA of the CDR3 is TGTGCCAGCAGTACCCCCTGGGCAGGGAAAGAAGGCTACACCTTC.

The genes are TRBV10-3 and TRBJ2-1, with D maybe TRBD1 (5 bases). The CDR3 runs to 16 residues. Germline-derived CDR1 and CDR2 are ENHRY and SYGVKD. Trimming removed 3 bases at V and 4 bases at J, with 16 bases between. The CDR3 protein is CAISELSQDSYNEQFF. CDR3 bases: TGTGCCATCAGTGAACTGAGTCAAGACAGTTACAATGAGCAGTTCTTC.

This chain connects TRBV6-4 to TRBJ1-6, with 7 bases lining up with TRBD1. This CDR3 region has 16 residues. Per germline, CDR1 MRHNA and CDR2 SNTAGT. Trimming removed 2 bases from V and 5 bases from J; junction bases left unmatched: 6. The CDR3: CASSDPGQTHNSPLHF. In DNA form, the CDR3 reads TGTGCCAGCAGTGACCCGGGACAGACCCATAATTCACCCCTCCACTTT.

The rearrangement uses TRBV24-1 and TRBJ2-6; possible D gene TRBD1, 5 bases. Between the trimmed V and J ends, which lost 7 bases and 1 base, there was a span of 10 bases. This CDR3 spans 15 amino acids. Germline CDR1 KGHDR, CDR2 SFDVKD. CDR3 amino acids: CATRSSGSGANVLTF. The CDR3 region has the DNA TGTGCCACCAGGTCATCAGGGTCTGGGGCCAACGTCCTGACTTTC.

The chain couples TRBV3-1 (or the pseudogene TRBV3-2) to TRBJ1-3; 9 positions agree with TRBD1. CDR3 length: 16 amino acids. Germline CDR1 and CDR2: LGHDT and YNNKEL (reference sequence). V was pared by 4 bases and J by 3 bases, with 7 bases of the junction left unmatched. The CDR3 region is CASSPRDRGSGNTIYF. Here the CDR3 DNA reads TGTGCCAGCAGCCCCAGAGACAGGGGGAGTGGAAACACCATATATTTT.

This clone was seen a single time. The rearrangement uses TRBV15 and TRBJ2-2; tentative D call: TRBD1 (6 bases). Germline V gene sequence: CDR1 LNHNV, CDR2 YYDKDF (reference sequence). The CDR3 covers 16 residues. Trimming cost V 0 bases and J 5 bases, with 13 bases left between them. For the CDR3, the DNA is TGTGCCACCAGCAGAGATTATATGGGGGCGACCGGGGAGCTGTTTTTT. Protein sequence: CATSRDYMGATGELFF.

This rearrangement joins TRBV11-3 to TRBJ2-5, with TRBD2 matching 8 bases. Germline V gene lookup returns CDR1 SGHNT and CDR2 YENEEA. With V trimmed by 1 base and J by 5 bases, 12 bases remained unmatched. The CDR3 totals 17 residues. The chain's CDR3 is CASSLVRVGGGRETQYF. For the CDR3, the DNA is TGTGCCAGCAGCTTAGTAAGAGTCGGGGGGGGCCGGGAGACCCAGTACTTC. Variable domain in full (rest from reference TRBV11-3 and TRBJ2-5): EAGVVQSPRYKIIEKKQPVAFWCNPISGHNTLYWYLQNLGQGPELLIRYENEEAVDDSQLPKDRFSAERLKGVDSTLKIQPAELGDSAVYLCASSLVRVGGGRETQYFGPGTRLLVL.

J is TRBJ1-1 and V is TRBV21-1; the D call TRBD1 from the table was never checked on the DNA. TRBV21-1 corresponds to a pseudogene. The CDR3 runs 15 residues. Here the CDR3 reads CASNRDRLPNTEAFF. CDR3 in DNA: TGTGCCAGCAACCGGGACAGACTACCTAACACTGAAGCTTTCTTT.

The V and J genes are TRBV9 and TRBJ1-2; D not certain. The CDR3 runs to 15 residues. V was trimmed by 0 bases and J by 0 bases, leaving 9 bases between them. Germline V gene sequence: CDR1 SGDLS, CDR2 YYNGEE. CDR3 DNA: TGTGCCAGCAGCGTAGATGTCAGCGCTAACTATGGCTACACCTTC. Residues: CASSVDVSANYGYTF.

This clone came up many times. This CDR3 reads CASSLVLAVNYEQYF. The CDR3 DNA sequence: TGTGCCAGCAGCTTAGTACTAGCGGTGAACTACGAGCAGTACTTC. V is TRBV7-2 and J is TRBJ2-7, with 8 bases fitting TRBD2. CDR1 is SGHTA and CDR2 is FQGNSA in the germline V gene. The trim removed 1 base at V and 3 bases at J, leaving 5 bases unmatched. The CDR3 totals 15 residues. Full variable domain (remainder filled in from reference TRBV7-2 and TRBJ2-7): GAGVSQSPSNKVTEKGKDVELRCDPISGHTALYWYRQSLGQGLEFLIYFQGNSAPDKSGLPSDRFSAERTGGSVSTLTIQRTQQEDSAVYLCASSLVLAVNYEQYFGPGTRLTVT.

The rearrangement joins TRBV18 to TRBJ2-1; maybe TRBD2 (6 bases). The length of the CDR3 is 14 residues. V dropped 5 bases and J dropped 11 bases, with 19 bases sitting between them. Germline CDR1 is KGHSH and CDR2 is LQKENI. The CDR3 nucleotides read TGTGCCAGCTCAGATCTACCGGGACTGGCTAAGCAGTTCTTC. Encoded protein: CASSDLPGLAKQFF.

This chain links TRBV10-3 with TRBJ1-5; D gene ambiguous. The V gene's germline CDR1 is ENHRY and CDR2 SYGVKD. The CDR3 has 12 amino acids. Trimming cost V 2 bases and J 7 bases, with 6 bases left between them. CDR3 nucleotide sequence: TGTGCCATCAGTGAGCAAGCGCAGCCCCAGCATTTT. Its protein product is CAISEQAQPQHF.

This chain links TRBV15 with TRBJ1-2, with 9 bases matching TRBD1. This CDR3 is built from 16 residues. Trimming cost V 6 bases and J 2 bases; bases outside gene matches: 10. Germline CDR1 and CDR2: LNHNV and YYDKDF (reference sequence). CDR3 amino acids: CATSLQGARENYGYTF. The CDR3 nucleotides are TGTGCCACCAGTTTACAGGGGGCGCGGGAAAACTATGGCTACACCTTC. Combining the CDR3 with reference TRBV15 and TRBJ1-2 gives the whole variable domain DAMVIQNPRYQVTQFGKPVTLSCSQTLNHNVMYWYQQKSSQAPKLLFHYYDKDFNNEADTPDNFQSRRPNTSFCFLDIRSPGLGDTAMYLCATSLQGARENYGYTFGSGTRLTVV.

CDR3 bases: TGTGCCAGCAGCGTAGCTCTACAGGGTAGCACAGATACGCAGTATTTT. It yields the protein CASSVALQGSTDTQYF. The genes are TRBV9 and TRBJ2-3; D may be TRBD1 (6 bases). The CDR3 is 16 amino acids. Germline values: CDR1 SGDLS, CDR2 YYNGEE. V was trimmed by 0 bases and J by 0 bases, leaving 11 bases between them.

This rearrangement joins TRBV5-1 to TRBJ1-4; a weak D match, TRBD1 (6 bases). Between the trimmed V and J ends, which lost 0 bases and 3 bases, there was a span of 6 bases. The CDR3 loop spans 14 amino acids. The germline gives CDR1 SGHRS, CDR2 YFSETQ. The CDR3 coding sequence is TGCGCCAGCAGCTTGGACAGGGCTAATGAAAAACTGTTTTTT. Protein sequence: CASSLDRANEKLFF.

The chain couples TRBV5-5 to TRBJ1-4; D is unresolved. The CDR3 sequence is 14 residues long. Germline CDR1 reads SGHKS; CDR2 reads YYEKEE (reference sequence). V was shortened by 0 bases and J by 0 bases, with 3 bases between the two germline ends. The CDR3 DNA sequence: TGTGCCAGCAGCTTGGCGGCAACTAATGAAAAACTGTTTTTT. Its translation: CASSLAATNEKLFF.

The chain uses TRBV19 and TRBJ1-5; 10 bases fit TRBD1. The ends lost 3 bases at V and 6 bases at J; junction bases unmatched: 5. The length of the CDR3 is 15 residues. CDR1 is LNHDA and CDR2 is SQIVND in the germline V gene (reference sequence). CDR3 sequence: CASSILWDRGQPQHF. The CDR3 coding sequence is TGTGCCAGTAGTATTCTCTGGGACAGGGGTCAGCCCCAGCATTTT.

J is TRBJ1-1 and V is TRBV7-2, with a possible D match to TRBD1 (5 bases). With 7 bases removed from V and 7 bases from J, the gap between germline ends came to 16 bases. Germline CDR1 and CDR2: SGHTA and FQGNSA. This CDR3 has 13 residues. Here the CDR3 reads CASTWGPRSEAFF. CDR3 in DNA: TGTGCCAGCACCTGGGGCCCCAGGAGTGAAGCTTTCTTT.